This T cell receptor beta chain was recorded in a study of CD8+ T cells in alopecia areata. As to this clone: No antigen is known for it.

General study findings and limits: Scalp specimens additionally yield sequences from normal skin's resident alphabeta T cells.

RNA was extracted and reverse transcribed into cDNA as the sequencing template. Assay: immunoSEQ multiplex PCR; the TCRdb copy retains only in-frame clones and omits some. The table lists some 130,000 clones, 50% to 60% of them singletons. The CDR3 runs 18 residues. Deletions cut 5 bases from V and 2 bases from J, with 23 bases between. Germline CDR1 reads LGHNA; CDR2 reads YNFKEQ. The rearrangement links TRBV4-2 to TRBJ2-3, with D perhaps TRBD2 (6 bases). The clonotype comes from a human donor with alopecia areata. The sample was CD4+ T cells sorted from blood, taken at week 0. The CDR3 nucleotides are TGTGCCAGCAGCTTCTCCCCTTTGCCGGGACTTAACACAGATACGCAGTATTTT. Translated: CASSFSPLPGLNTDTQYF.